The entry below describes one T cell receptor (beta chain). This clone was seen once. Its antigen is currently not known. No much larger clone is present one base from it, and per-base qualities are unavailable. TCRbeta CDR3 regions were amplified from genomic DNA using the immunoSEQ Assay, a bias-controlled multiplex PCR. Per the authors' processing: Within the assay, amplification of reference gene primers was used to estimate how many nucleated cells each sample contained. To quantify the absolute abundance of each unique TCRbeta CDR3 rearrangement, sequence reads were collapsed and filtered. For each sample, productive Simpson clonality was calculated as the square root of Simpson's diversity index over productive rearrangements. TCRdb carries this immuneACCESS record with in-frame sequences only. Its versions omit some clonotypes, under half of them owing to an unresolved V gene in the studies checked, with the rest unexplained. Clone size and the V and J calls come from that table; the DNA yielded D and trimming. Counted in this sample were a few hundred thousand clones; about 88% of them appeared once. The leading ten clones occupy 1.4% to 1.5% of the sample.

CDR1 and CDR2 (SNHLY, FYNNEI) derive from the germline V gene. The germline V and J ends show losses of 8 bases and 7 bases respectively, and no gene match explains 4 bases of the junction. The CDR3 spans 14 residues, from the cysteine through the phenylalanine. Of the read, only the CDR3 DNA is kept; its 42 bases are in frame from base 1. This entry comes from a study of blood T cell repertoires in COVID-19 (dated by TCRdb to 2020 to 2022). For the study in its entirety: Samples from collaborators originated in the United States, Italy and Spain and spanned both the acute and convalescent phases of COVID-19. The prospective study material was composed of cDNA or gDNA derived from T cells, B-cell-depleted T cells, or PBMCs. Subjects who had been exposed to COVID-19, were actively infected with it, or had recovered from it provided the deeply sampled blood TCRbeta repertoires that made up the dataset. The repertoires were released in a freely available public database meant as a resource for research on the immune response to SARS-CoV-2. Samples were obtained from the ongoing ImmuneRACE study (first 160 participants) and from over 1,000 subjects provided by 6 global collaborators. Nearly every sample came with metadata listing a de-identified subject ID, COVID-19 status, age in years and sex. Where available, HLA class I and class II types were obtained from metadata supplied by the sample provider rather than from assay-based typing. Results and caveats for the whole study, not just this receptor: How much clinical and demographic metadata was included differed by source and by participant, and the metadata was provided uncurated.

In the prospective study, participants were about 18 to 95 years old, resided in about two dozen geographic areas of the United States, and were enrolled through a virtual design. In the prospective study, participants were assigned to cohorts based on the clinical history participants reported in a screening survey and a study questionnaire. Exposed participants had been in contact, within 2 weeks of entering the study, with a person who had a PCR-confirmed or clinician-diagnosed case of COVID-19. In the prospective study, whole blood, serum and a nasopharyngeal or oropharyngeal swab were collected from each participant by mobile phlebotomists. Prospective study participants could optionally give additional blood draws and questionnaires over an approximately two-month period. Before DNA extraction, blood samples from the prospective study were shipped at room temperature or frozen.

This TCR derives from a woman aged 18-29 years who had been exposed to COVID-19. Sequences were obtained from PBMCs or T cells enriched from blood (not recorded which). Recombination joined TRBV2 with TRBJ1-6, with 11 central nucleotides matching TRBD1. The sequence in DNA is TGTGCCAGCCGGGGGGACAGGGGGAATTCACCCCTCCACTTT. This yields the protein CASRGDRGNSPLHF.